A selection of T cell receptor beta chains follows, all from one sample in a study of cytomegalovirus exposure and HLA in healthy donors. Repertoires were generated with immunoSEQ multiplex PCR, while TCRdb's copy carries only in-frame clones and drops some. The data contain roughly 150,000 clones, roughly 82% of them singletons. Sequences were obtained from PBMCs. These receptor sequences come from a young man in good health and CMV-seropositive. The CDR3 runs from the conserved cysteine through the conserved F or W. A D gene is named only where the DNA matches it firmly. Where a row states a size, it is once, few, many or the class of an expanded clone; other rows omit it.

d_call	v_call	j_call	clone_size	cdr3_nt	cdr3_aa
TRBD2	TRBV6-6	TRBJ2-7	once	TGTGCCAGCAGTCCCTCGGGACTAGCGTTTGACGAGCAGTACTTC	CASSPSGLAFDEQYF
TRBD1	TRBV7-9	TRBJ1-5	.	TGTTCCAGCAGCCCAACCGGGACAGGGAGCAATCAGCCCCAGCATTTT	CSSSPTGTGSNQPQHF
.	TRBV6-6	TRBJ1-2	.	TGTGCCAGCAGTCGGGCTAGCGACTATGGCTACACCTTC	CASSRASDYGYTF
.	TRBV10-3	TRBJ2-2	few	TGTGCCATCAGTGAGGGACAGCTTATGGCCGGGGAGCTGTTTTTT	CAISEGQLMAGELFF
TRBD1	TRBV5-6	TRBJ1-2	.	TGTGCCAGCAGCGACTCCCCCCGGGACAGCTATGGCTACACCTTC	CASSDSPRDSYGYTF
TRBD1	TRBV7-9	TRBJ2-1	.	TGTGCCAGCAGCGCTTGGACAGGGGAGGTCATAGATGAGCAGTTCTTC	CASSAWTGEVIDEQFF
TRBD1	TRBV4-1	TRBJ2-6	.	TGCGCCAGCAGCCCTTCCGGACAGGGGGCCGGGGCCAACGTCCTGACTTTC	CASSPSGQGAGANVLTF
.	TRBV6-1	TRBJ2-6	.	TGTGCCAGCAGTGAAGGAGGGTCTGGGGCCAACGTCCTGACTTTC	CASSEGGSGANVLTF
TRBD1	TRBV28	TRBJ2-7	once	TGTGCCAGCAGCTCAGGACAGGGGGTCTCCTACGAGCAGTACTTC	CASSSGQGVSYEQYF
TRBD1	TRBV7-9	TRBJ2-7	.	TGTGCCAGCAACCTTGCAGGGGGCGGCTACGAGCAGTACTTC	CASNLAGGGYEQYF